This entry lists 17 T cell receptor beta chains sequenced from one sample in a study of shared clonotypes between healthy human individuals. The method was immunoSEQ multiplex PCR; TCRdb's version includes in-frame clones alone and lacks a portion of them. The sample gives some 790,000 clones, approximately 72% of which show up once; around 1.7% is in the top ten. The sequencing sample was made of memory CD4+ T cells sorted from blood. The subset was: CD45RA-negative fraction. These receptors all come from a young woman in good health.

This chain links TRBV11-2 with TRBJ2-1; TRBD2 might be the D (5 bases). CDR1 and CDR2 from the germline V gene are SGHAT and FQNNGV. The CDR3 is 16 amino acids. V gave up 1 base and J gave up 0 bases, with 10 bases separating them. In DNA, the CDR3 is TGTGCCAGCAGCTTAGGGGGAGCCAGCTCCTACAATGAGCAGTTCTTC. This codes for CASSLGGASSYNEQFF.

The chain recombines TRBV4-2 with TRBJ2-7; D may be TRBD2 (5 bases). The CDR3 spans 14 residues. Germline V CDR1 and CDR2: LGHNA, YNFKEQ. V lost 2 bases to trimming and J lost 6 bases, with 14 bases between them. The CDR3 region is CASSQSSGQSEQYF. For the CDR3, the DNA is TGTGCCAGCAGCCAATCGAGCGGCCAGTCCGAGCAGTACTTC.

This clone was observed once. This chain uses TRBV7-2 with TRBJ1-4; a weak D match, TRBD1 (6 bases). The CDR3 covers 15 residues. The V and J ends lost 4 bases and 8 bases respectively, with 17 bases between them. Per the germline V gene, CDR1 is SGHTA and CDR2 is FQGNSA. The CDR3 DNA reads TGTGCCAGCAGCTCACAGGGAGGGGGAAGGGAAAAACTGTTTTTT. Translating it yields CASSSQGGGREKLFF.

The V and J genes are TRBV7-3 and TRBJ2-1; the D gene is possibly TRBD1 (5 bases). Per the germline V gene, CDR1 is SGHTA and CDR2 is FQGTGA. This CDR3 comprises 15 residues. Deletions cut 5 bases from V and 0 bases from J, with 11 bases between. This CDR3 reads CASSNQGNSYNEQFF. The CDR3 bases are TGTGCCAGCAGCAATCAGGGAAACTCCTACAATGAGCAGTTCTTC.

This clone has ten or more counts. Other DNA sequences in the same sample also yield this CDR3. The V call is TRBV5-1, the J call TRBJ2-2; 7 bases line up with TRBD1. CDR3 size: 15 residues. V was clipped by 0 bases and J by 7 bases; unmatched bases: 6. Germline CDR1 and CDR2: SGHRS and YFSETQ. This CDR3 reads CASSLGDRDFGELFF. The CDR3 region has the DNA TGCGCCAGCAGCTTGGGCGACAGGGATTTCGGGGAGCTGTTTTTT.

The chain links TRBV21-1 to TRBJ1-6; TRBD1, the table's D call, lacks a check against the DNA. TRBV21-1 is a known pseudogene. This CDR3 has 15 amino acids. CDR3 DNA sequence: TGTGCCAGCAGCAGGCGGGACAGGGATAATTCACCCCTCCACTTT. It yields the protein CASSRRDRDNSPLHF.

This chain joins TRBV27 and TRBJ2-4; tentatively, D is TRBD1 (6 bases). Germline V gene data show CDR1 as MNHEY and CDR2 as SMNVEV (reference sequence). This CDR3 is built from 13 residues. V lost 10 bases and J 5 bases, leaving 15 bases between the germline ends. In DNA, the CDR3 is TGTGCCACTCAACGGGACACCGAAAACATTCAGTACTTC. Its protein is CATQRDTENIQYF.

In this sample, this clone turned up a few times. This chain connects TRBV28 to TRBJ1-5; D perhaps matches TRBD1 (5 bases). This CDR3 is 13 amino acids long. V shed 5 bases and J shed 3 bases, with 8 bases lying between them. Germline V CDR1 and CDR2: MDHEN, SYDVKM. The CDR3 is CASSQGNNQPQHF. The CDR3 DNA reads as TGTGCCAGCAGTCAGGGCAACAATCAGCCCCAGCATTTT.

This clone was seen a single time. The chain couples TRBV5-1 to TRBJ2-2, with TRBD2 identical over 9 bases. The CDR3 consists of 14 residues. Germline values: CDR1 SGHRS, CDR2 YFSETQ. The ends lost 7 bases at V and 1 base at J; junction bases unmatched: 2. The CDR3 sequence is CASQAGGNTGELFF. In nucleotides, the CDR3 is TGCGCCAGCCAAGCGGGAGGGAACACCGGGGAGCTGTTTTTT. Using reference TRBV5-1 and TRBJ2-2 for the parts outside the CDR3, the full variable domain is KAGVTQTPRYLIKTRGQQVTLSCSPISGHRSVSWYQQTPGQGLQFLFEYFSETQRNKGNFPGRFSGRQFSNSRSEMNVSTLELGDSALYLCASQAGGNTGELFFGEGSRLTVL.

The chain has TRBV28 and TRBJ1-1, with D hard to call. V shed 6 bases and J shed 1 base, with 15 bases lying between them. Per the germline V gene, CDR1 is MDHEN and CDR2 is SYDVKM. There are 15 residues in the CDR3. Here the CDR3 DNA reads TGTGCCAGCAGGGGTCAGTCAAGGCGGAACACTGAAGCTTTCTTT. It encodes CASRGQSRRNTEAFF.

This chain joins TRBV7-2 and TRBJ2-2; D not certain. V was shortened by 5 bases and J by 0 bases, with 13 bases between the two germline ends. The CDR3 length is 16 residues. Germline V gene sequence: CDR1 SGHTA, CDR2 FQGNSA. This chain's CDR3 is CASSGYLKTNTGELFF. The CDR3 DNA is TGTGCCAGCAGCGGGTATCTCAAAACGAACACCGGGGAGCTGTTTTTT. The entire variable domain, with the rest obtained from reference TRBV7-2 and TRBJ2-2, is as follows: GAGVSQSPSNKVTEKGKDVELRCDPISGHTALYWYRQSLGQGLEFLIYFQGNSAPDKSGLPSDRFSAERTGGSVSTLTIQRTQQEDSAVYLCASSGYLKTNTGELFFGEGSRLTVL.

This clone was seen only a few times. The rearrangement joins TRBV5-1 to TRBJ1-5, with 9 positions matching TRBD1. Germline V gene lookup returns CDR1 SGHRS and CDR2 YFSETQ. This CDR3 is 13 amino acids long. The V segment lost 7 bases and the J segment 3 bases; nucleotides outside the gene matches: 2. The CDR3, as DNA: TGCGCCAGCCGGGACAGGGACAATCAGCCCCAGCATTTT. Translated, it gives CASRDRDNQPQHF. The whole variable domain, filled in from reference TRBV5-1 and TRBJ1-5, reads KAGVTQTPRYLIKTRGQQVTLSCSPISGHRSVSWYQQTPGQGLQFLFEYFSETQRNKGNFPGRFSGRQFSNSRSEMNVSTLELGDSALYLCASRDRDNQPQHFGDGTRLSIL.

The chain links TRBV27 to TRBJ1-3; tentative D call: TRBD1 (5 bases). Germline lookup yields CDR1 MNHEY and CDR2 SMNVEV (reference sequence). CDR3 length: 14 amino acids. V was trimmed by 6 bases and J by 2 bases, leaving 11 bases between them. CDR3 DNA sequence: TGTGCCAGCAGACTTTTGGGGGCTGGAAACACCATATATTTT. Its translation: CASRLLGAGNTIYF.

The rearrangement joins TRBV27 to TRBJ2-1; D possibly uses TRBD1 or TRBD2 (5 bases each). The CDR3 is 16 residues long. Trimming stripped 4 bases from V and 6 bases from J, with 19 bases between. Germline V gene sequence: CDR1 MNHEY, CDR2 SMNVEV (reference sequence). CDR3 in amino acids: CASSSSPGLWGNEQFF. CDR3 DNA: TGTGCCAGCAGTTCCTCCCCGGGGCTCTGGGGCAATGAGCAGTTCTTC.

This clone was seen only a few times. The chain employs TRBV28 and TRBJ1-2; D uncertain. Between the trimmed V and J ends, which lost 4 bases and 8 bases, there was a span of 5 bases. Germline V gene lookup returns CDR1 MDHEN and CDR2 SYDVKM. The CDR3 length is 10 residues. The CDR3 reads CASSSKGYTF. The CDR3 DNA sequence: TGTGCCAGCAGTTCTAAAGGCTACACCTTC.

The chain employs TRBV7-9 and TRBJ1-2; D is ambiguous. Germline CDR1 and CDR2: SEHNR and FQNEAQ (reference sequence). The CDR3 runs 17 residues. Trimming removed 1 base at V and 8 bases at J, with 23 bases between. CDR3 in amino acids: CASSLGSTGGLSWGYTF. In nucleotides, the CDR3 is TGTGCCAGCAGCTTAGGAAGCACGGGAGGTCTATCGTGGGGCTACACCTTC.

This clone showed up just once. CDR3 protein: CASSMASGGTYEQYF. CDR3 DNA sequence: TGTGCCAGCAGTATGGCTAGCGGGGGAACCTACGAGCAGTACTTC. The chain has TRBV6-1 and TRBJ2-7; 10 nucleotides agree with TRBD2. This CDR3 has 15 residues. Trimming at V came to 5 bases and at J to 2 bases, leaving 6 bases not matched to a gene. Germline CDR1 is MNHNS and CDR2 is SASEGT.